These T cell receptor beta chains were read from a single sample in a study of T cells in Graves' hyperthyroidism and ophthalmopathy. TCRdb reprocessed the multiplex PCR reads with MiXCR, giving one entry per CDR3 protein. This sample has about 400,000 distinct CDR3 sequences, with over 11% found just once. Sample: blood. The receptors shown here come from a man in his fifties with Graves' ophthalmopathy. Each CDR3 is given with its conserved first and last residue. A D gene is named only where the DNA matches it firmly. A clone size is listed for some rows: how often the clone was seen (once, few, many), or a class if it is expanded.

size	J	length	V	D	DNA	CDR3
few	TRBJ1-2	15	TRBV7-9	TRBD1	TGTGCCAGCAGCCCAGGGACAGGACGGGACTATGGCTACACCTTC	CASSPGTGRDYGYTF
-	TRBJ2-1	14	TRBV10-3	-	TGTGCCATCAGTGAGTCGATTAGCCGCGACGAGCAGTTCTTC	CAISESISRDEQFF
-	TRBJ1-5	13	TRBV15	TRBD1	TGTGCCACCAGCTGGACAGGGGGTCGGCCCCAGCATTTT	CATSWTGGRPQHF
many	TRBJ2-2	14	TRBV3-1	-	TGTGCCAGCAGCCAACAAACGGGGGAGGGGGAGCTGTTTTTT	CASSQQTGEGELFF
many	TRBJ1-2	14	TRBV12-3/TRBV12-4	TRBD1	TGTGCCAGCAGTTTAGGACAGGGCTACGATGGCTACACCTTC	CASSLGQGYDGYTF
many	TRBJ1-1	15	TRBV30	-	TGTGCCTGGAGTCATCAGCTACAGGGCATGAAGAAAGCTTTCTTT	CAWSHQLQGMKKAFF
few	TRBJ2-7	13	TRBV10-3	-	TGTGCCATCAGCCCTCAATCCTCCTACGAGCAGTACTTC	CAISPQSSYEQYF
once	TRBJ2-7	19	TRBV28	TRBD2	TGTGCCAGCAGTTCACCCGGACCGGGACTAGCGGGAATATACTACGAGCAGTACTTC	CASSSPGPGLAGIYYEQYF
few	TRBJ1-5	14	TRBV6-1	-	TGTGCCAGCAGCCGCAGGGATAGCAATCAGCCCCAGCATTTT	CASSRRDSNQPQHF
-	TRBJ1-1	10	TRBV12-3/TRBV12-4	-	TGTGCCAGCACCCGGGGGGGGGCTTTCTTT	CASTRGGAFF
many	TRBJ1-1	13	TRBV30	-	TGTGCCGGGATGACCAATAGACACGTTGAAGCTTTCTTT	CAGMTNRHVEAFF
many	TRBJ2-3	16	TRBV5-1	TRBD2	TGCGCCAGCAGCCCGGTAGCGGGGGCTAGCACAGATACGCAGTATTTT	CASSPVAGASTDTQYF
many	TRBJ2-1	16	TRBV20-1	TRBD1	TGCAGTGCTAGAGGGAAAGACAGGGGGCATCACAATGAGCAGTTCTTC	CSARGKDRGHHNEQFF
many	TRBJ1-2	15	TRBV11-2	-	TGTGCCAGCAGCTTAGAAGGAGGGCCGAACTATGGCTACACCTTC	CASSLEGGPNYGYTF
many	TRBJ1-2	13	TRBV7-9	-	TGTGCCAGCAGCTTGGGAACTAACTATGGCTACACCTTC	CASSLGTNYGYTF
-	TRBJ2-1	14	TRBV20-1	-	TGCAGTGCCCCCCGGCCACCCTTAGGGGGTGAGCAGTTCTTC	CSAPRPPLGGEQFF
-	TRBJ2-7	15	TRBV5-6	TRBD1	TGTGCCAGCAGCGCGGGGACAGGGGCGTTCTACGAGCAGTACTTC	CASSAGTGAFYEQYF
many	TRBJ2-2	13	TRBV11-3	-	TGTGCCAGCCGGGCTGGGCCAGGCGGGGAGCTGTTTTTT	CASRAGPGGELFF
many	TRBJ1-6	14	TRBV18	-	TGTGCCAGCTCACCAACAGGGCAGAATTCACCCCTCCACTTT	CASSPTGQNSPLHF
many	TRBJ2-2	15	TRBV2	-	TGTGCCAGCAGTGCAGGGGCATCGAACACCGGGGAGCTGTTTTTT	CASSAGASNTGELFF
many	TRBJ2-1	15	TRBV7-3	TRBD2	TGTGCCAGCAGCTTAATGGGTAGCGGGAGGAATGAGCAGTTCTTC	CASSLMGSGRNEQFF
many	TRBJ2-3	15	TRBV13	-	TGTGCCAGCAGCCCTCAGGGGAGAGGTACAGATACGCAGTATTTT	CASSPQGRGTDTQYF
few	TRBJ2-7	14	TRBV19	TRBD1	TGTGCCAGTAGACGATCCGGGACAGGGGACGAGCAGTACTTC	CASRRSGTGDEQYF
few	TRBJ1-2	16	TRBV7-9	-	TGTGCCAGCAGCTCACTCCGGGACAAGGGAAACTATGGCTACACCTTC	CASSSLRDKGNYGYTF
few	TRBJ1-6	15	TRBV5-4	TRBD1	TGTGCCAGCAGCGGAGGGGACAGGACCTATTCACCCCTCCACTTT	CASSGGDRTYSPLHF
-	TRBJ2-7	19	TRBV6-1	TRBD2	TGTGCCAGCAGTGAAAATGCTAGCGGGAGTCGCAGTATGACCTACGAGCAGTACTTC	CASSENASGSRSMTYEQYF
many	TRBJ2-7	11	TRBV7-9	TRBD1	TGTGCCAGCAGTTACAGGGGCGAGCAGTACTTC	CASSYRGEQYF
many	TRBJ1-4	14	TRBV7-9	-	TGTGCCAGCAGCTTAGCGATAGCTAATGAAAAACTGTTTTTT	CASSLAIANEKLFF
many	TRBJ1-4	16	TRBV3-1	-	TGTGCCAGCAGCCAAGATAGGAGGGGAACTAATGAAAAACTGTTTTTT	CASSQDRRGTNEKLFF
-	TRBJ2-3	15	TRBV5-1	-	TGCGCCAGCACCGAAGGCTCGGGGGGCACAGATACGCAGTATTTT	CASTEGSGGTDTQYF
few	TRBJ1-2	13	TRBV25-1	-	TGTGCCAGCAGTGAAGTAGCAGAAGTACGCTACACCTTC	CASSEVAEVRYTF
many	TRBJ1-6	14	TRBV27	-	TGTGCCAGCACCGCCGGGACTGATAATTCACCCCTCCACTTT	CASTAGTDNSPLHF
many	TRBJ1-1	12	TRBV29-1	-	TGCAGCGCCGGATTTAAGAACACTGAAGCTTTCTTT	CSAGFKNTEAFF
-	TRBJ2-2	12	TRBV12-3/TRBV12-4	-	TGTGCCAGCAGTTTTTCCGGCGGGGAGCTGTTTTTT	CASSFSGGELFF
-	TRBJ2-7	15	TRBV6-2/TRBV6-3	TRBD2	TGTGCCAGCACGAGGGGTAGCGGGAACTCCTACGAGCAGTACTTC	CASTRGSGNSYEQYF
many	TRBJ1-2	12	TRBV20-1	-	TGCAGTGCTGACGGGGACAACTATGGCTACACCTTC	CSADGDNYGYTF
-	TRBJ2-7	18	TRBV4-1	-	TGCGCCAGCAGCCAAGTGGCCACGGTAGGGCGAAGCTCCTACGAGCAGTACTTC	CASSQVATVGRSSYEQYF
few	TRBJ2-1	13	TRBV5-1	-	TGCGCCAGCAGCGCAGACACATACAATGAGCAGTTCTTC	CASSADTYNEQFF
-	TRBJ2-3	15	TRBV11-2	-	TGTGCCAGCAGTTTCCCCGGGACCGCAGCGGATACGCAGTATTTT	CASSFPGTAADTQYF
few	TRBJ2-1	16	TRBV6-1	TRBD2	TGTGCCAGCAGGCTGGGACTAGCAGGGGCCTACAATGAGCAGTTCTTC	CASRLGLAGAYNEQFF